These 2 T cell receptor beta chains were sequenced from one sample in a study of cytomegalovirus exposure and HLA in healthy donors. 60 Vbeta and 13 Jbeta primers were used in PCR. Assay: immunoSEQ multiplex PCR; the TCRdb copy retains only in-frame clones and omits some. In the table there are 160,000 or so clones, approximately 81% of which are singletons. The material sequenced was PBMCs. These receptor sequences come from a young man in good health and CMV-seronegative.

The V and J genes are TRBV6-8 and TRBJ1-2, with a tentative D call TRBD1 (5 bases). The CDR3 contains 14 residues. The V and J ends lost 2 bases and 8 bases respectively, with 15 bases between them. Germline CDR1 reads MNHGY; CDR2 reads SAAAGT. Here the CDR3 reads CASSYPRQREGYTF. The CDR3 coding sequence is TGTGCCAGCAGTTACCCCAGACAGCGTGAGGGCTACACCTTC.

This clone appeared a few times. The rearrangement joins TRBV6-1 to TRBJ2-2; 7 nucleotides align to TRBD1. Germline V gene sequence: CDR1 MNHNS, CDR2 SASEGT. The CDR3 loop spans 14 amino acids. Trimming took 6 bases from V and 5 from J; bases not matched to a gene: 6. The CDR3 reads CASRVTGDTGELFF. The CDR3 DNA reads TGTGCCAGCAGAGTAACAGGGGATACCGGGGAGCTGTTTTTT.